The 20 T cell receptor beta chains presented below share a single source sample, sequenced in a study of blood T cell repertoires in COVID-19. Sequenced by immunoSEQ multiplex PCR; TCRdb stores in-frame clones only, minus some. The sample contains more than 95,000 clones, roughly 79% of which appear only once. Sequenced input: peripheral blood. All receptors derive from a woman in her 70s with acute or convalescent COVID-19.

The J gene is TRBJ1-1, the V gene TRBV7-9; the D is unclear. V lost 5 bases and J 0 bases, leaving 7 bases between the germline ends. The CDR3 is 13 residues long. Germline CDR1 SEHNR, CDR2 FQNEAQ (reference sequence). In DNA form, the CDR3 reads TGTGCCAGCAGCGTCCGGTTGAACACTGAAGCTTTCTTT. Amino acids: CASSVRLNTEAFF.

The chain recombines TRBV9 with TRBJ1-2, with 8 bases lining up with TRBD1. V lost 2 bases, J lost 7 bases, and 7 bases stayed unmatched. The CDR3 contains 14 residues. The V gene's germline CDR1 is SGDLS and CDR2 YYNGEE. This chain's CDR3 is CASSVPGGWGGYTF. The CDR3 region has the DNA TGTGCCAGCAGCGTCCCAGGGGGCTGGGGTGGCTACACCTTC.

The chain carries TRBV9 and TRBJ1-1; D perhaps matches TRBD1 (5 bases). Germline V gives CDR1 SGDLS, CDR2 YYNGEE. Trimming left V 0 bases short and J 0 bases short, with 12 bases between. The CDR3 runs 16 residues. The CDR3 DNA is TGTGCCAGCAGCGTAGGGCAGGGACTTATGAACACTGAAGCTTTCTTT. Its translation is CASSVGQGLMNTEAFF.

CDR3 region: CASSPGLAGVEQYF. In DNA form, the CDR3 reads TGTGCCAGCAGCCCGGGACTAGCGGGGGTCGAGCAGTACTTC. The V and J genes are TRBV5-4 and TRBJ2-7; 14 bases are a match to TRBD2. J was trimmed by 6 bases and V by 4 bases; bases with no gene match: 3. Germline CDR1 is SGHNT and CDR2 is YYREEE (reference sequence). CDR3 length: 14 residues.

The V gene is TRBV30, the J gene TRBJ2-3, with D perhaps matching TRBD2 (5 bases). The CDR3 spans 15 residues. V lost 3 bases to trimming and J lost 0 bases, with 13 bases between them. Germline-derived CDR1 and CDR2 are GTSNPN and SVGIG (reference sequence). The CDR3 is CAWRIRGLSTDTQYF. CDR3 sequence (DNA): TGTGCCTGGAGGATCCGGGGTCTTAGCACAGATACGCAGTATTTT.

The genes are TRBV1 and TRBJ2-7; the table gives TRBD2 as D, unverified against the DNA. TRBV1 is a pseudogene locus. The CDR3 runs 15 residues. CDR3 DNA: TGCACCAGCAGCCACCCTCCAGCGCTCAACTACGAGCAGTACTTC. Translated, it gives CTSSHPPALNYEQYF.

V and J are TRBV7-9 and TRBJ1-3; TRBD1 aligns across 7 bases. This CDR3 spans 17 amino acids. Germline V gene sequence: CDR1 SEHNR, CDR2 FQNEAQ (reference sequence). J lost 6 bases, V lost 1 base, and 12 bases had no gene match. The CDR3, as DNA: TGTGCCAGCAGCTTAGTCGGGGGACAGACCCCACCAAACACCATATATTTT. Translation gives CASSLVGGQTPPNTIYF.

This clone appeared a few times. This chain joins TRBV9 and TRBJ1-6; 7 bases align to TRBD1. The trim removed 3 bases at V and 5 bases at J, leaving 5 bases unmatched. The germline gives CDR1 SGDLS, CDR2 YYNGEE. The CDR3 spans 15 residues. The CDR3 region is CASSGNRGDNSPLHF. The CDR3 bases are TGTGCCAGCAGCGGCAACAGGGGTGATAATTCACCCCTCCACTTT.

This clone occurred a few times. The chain recombines TRBV30 with TRBJ1-1; D not resolved. Germline V lookup: CDR1 GTSNPN, CDR2 SVGIG (reference sequence). Trimming cost V 4 bases and J 2 bases, with 5 bases left between them. The CDR3 totals 11 residues. The CDR3 reads CAWNLNTEAFF. In DNA, the CDR3 is TGTGCCTGGAACCTAAACACTGAAGCTTTCTTT.

The chain employs TRBV24-1 and TRBJ1-4; D possibly corresponds to TRBD1 (6 bases). CDR1 KGHDR and CDR2 SFDVKD come from the germline V gene. This CDR3 is built from 15 residues. Trimming cost V 4 bases and J 6 bases, with 14 bases left between them. The chain's CDR3 is CATSEGTGSHEKLFF. The CDR3 nucleotides read TGTGCCACCAGTGAGGGTACAGGGAGCCATGAAAAACTGTTTTTT.

This chain connects TRBV11-2 to TRBJ2-7; 7 nucleotides match TRBD1. Trimming cost V 1 base and J 3 bases; bases outside gene matches: 6. CDR3 length equals 15 residues. From germline, CDR1 is SGHAT and CDR2 FQNNGV. The CDR3 DNA is TGTGCCAGCAGCTTAGCCCGGACAGGAGACTACGAGCAGTACTTC. It translates to CASSLARTGDYEQYF.

This clone was counted many times. V usage is TRBV7-9 and J usage is TRBJ2-3; 8 bases align to TRBD1. The CDR3 extends over 14 amino acids. Germline-derived CDR1 and CDR2 are SEHNR and FQNEAQ (reference sequence). V lost 5 bases and J lost 5; bases outside the gene matches: 6. As DNA, the CDR3 is TGTGCCAGCAGCCGGACAGGGTTTGGAGATACGCAGTATTTT. It specifies CASSRTGFGDTQYF.

V and J are TRBV11-2 and TRBJ2-3, with a possible D match to TRBD2 (6 bases). Trimming pared 0 bases from V and 2 bases from J, leaving 18 bases between. The CDR3 has 18 amino acids. Germline V lookup: CDR1 SGHAT, CDR2 FQNNGV. DNA of the CDR3: TGTGCCAGCAGCTTAGATAGGGAGGTTTCGGCGGCCACAGATACGCAGTATTTT. The encoded protein is CASSLDREVSAATDTQYF.

The rearrangement joins TRBV10-2 to TRBJ1-3; TRBD1 aligns across 7 bases. V dropped 6 bases and J dropped 6; count of bases not matched to a gene: 5. The CDR3 is 13 amino acids. Germline CDR1 reads WSHSY; CDR2 reads SAAADI. The CDR3 nucleotides are TGCGCCAGCAGGATAACAGGGGAAAACACCATATATTTT. This codes for CASRITGENTIYF.

J is TRBJ2-7 and V is TRBV19; a possible D gene is TRBD1 (5 bases). The CDR3 consists of 13 residues. Trimming took off 5 bases at V and 6 bases at J, with 14 bases between the two ends. Germline CDR1 reads LNHDA; CDR2 reads SQIVND (reference sequence). CDR3 DNA sequence: TGTGCCAGTAGTCGACAGACAGTCGGCGAGCAGTACTTC. Residues: CASSRQTVGEQYF.

The chain employs TRBV7-9 and TRBJ2-2; 9 nucleotides align to TRBD1. Per germline, CDR1 SEHNR and CDR2 FQNEAQ (reference sequence). CDR3 size: 15 residues. J lost 4 bases, V lost 6 bases, and 6 bases had no gene match. The CDR3 bases are TGTGCCAGCAGGGCCAGACAGGGGGTCACCGGGGAGCTGTTTTTT. Its translation: CASRARQGVTGELFF.

A few counts support this clone. J is TRBJ1-2 and V is TRBV6-5; possible D gene TRBD1, 5 bases. CDR1 MNHEY and CDR2 SVGAGI come from the germline V gene. V was cut by 0 bases and J by 2 bases, with 10 bases left in between. There are 15 residues in the CDR3. CDR3 DNA: TGTGCCAGCAGTTACTCCGCAGGGTTGAACTATGGCTACACCTTC. Amino acids: CASSYSAGLNYGYTF.

V is TRBV29-1 and J is TRBJ2-7, with TRBD1 as a possible D gene (6 bases). Trimming took 6 bases from V and 0 from J, leaving 9 bases between them. Germline assignment: CDR1 SQVTM and CDR2 ANQGSEA. This CDR3 has 12 residues. CDR3 coding DNA: TGCAGCGTCGGGGACACCTCCTACGAGCAGTACTTC. Its translation is CSVGDTSYEQYF.

This sequence joins TRBV28 and TRBJ2-7, with D possibly being TRBD2 (7 bases). Trimming took off 10 bases at V and 4 bases at J, with 17 bases between the two ends. CDR3 length: 13 amino acids. Germline CDR1 is MDHEN and CDR2 is SYDVKM. The CDR3 reads CATTRGAIYEQYF. The CDR3 coding sequence is TGTGCCACTACCCGGGGGGCTATTTACGAGCAGTACTTC.

The chain is built from TRBV7-3 and TRBJ2-1; TRBD1 might be the D (6 bases). This CDR3 spans 14 amino acids. The germline V and J ends were trimmed by 3 bases and 12 bases, with 18 bases remaining between them. Germline V gene lookup returns CDR1 SGHTA and CDR2 FQGTGA. The CDR3 spells CASSFSGTTQGQFF. DNA for the CDR3: TGTGCCAGCAGCTTCTCCGGGACAACTCAGGGGCAGTTCTTC.